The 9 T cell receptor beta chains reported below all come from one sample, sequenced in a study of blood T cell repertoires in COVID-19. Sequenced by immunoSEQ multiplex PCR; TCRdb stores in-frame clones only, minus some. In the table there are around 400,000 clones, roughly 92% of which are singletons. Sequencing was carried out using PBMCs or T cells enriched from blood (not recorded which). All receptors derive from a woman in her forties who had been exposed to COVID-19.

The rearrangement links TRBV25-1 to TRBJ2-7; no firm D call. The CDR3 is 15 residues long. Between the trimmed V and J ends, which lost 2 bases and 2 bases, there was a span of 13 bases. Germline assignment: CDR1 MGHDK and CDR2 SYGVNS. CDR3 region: CASSERSLNPYEQYF. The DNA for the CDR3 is TGTGCCAGCAGTGAACGGAGTCTCAACCCCTACGAGCAGTACTTC.

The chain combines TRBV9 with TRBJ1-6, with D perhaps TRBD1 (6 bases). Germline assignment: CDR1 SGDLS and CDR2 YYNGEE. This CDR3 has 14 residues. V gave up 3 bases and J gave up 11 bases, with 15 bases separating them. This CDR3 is CASSGDTAVAPLHF. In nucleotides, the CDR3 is TGTGCCAGCAGCGGGGACACGGCTGTGGCACCCCTCCACTTT.

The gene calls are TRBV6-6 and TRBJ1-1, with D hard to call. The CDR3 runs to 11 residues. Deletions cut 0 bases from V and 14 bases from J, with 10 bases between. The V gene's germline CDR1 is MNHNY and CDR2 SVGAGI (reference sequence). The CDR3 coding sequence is TGTGCCAGCAGTTACTCCACAGACCTGTTCTTT. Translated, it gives CASSYSTDLFF.

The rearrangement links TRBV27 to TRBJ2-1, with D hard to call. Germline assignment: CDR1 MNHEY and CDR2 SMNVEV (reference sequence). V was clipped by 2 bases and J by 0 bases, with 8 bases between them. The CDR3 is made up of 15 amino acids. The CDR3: CASSLALSSYNEQFF. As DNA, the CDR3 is TGTGCCAGCAGTTTAGCCCTGAGCTCCTACAATGAGCAGTTCTTC.

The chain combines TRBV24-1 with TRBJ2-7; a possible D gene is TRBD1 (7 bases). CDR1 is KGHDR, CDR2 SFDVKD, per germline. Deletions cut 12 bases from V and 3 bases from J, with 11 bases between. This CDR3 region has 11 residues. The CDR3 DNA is TGTGCCGCGGGACAGCTCTACGAGCAGTACTTC. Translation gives CAAGQLYEQYF.

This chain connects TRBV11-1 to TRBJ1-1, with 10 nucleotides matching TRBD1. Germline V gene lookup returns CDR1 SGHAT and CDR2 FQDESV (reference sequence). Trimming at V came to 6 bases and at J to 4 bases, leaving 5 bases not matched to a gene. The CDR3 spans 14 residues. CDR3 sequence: CASSGQGVSTEAFF. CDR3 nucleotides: TGTGCCAGCAGTGGACAGGGGGTGAGCACTGAAGCTTTCTTT.

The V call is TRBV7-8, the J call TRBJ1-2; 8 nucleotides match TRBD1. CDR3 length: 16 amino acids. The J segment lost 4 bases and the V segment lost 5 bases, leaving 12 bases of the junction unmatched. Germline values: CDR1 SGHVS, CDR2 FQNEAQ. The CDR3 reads CASSQRGGRGPYGYTF. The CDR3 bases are TGTGCCAGCAGCCAAAGGGGGGGCAGGGGGCCCTATGGCTACACCTTC. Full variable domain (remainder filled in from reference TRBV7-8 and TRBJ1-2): GAGVSQSPRYKVAKRGQDVALRCDPISGHVSLFWYQQALGQGPEFLTYFQNEAQLDKSGLPSDRFFAERPEGSVSTLKIQRTQQEDSAVYLCASSQRGGRGPYGYTFGSGTRLTVV.

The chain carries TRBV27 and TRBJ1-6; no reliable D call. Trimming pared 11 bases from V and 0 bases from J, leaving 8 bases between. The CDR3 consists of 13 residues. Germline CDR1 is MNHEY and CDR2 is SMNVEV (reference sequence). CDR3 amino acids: CASSFSYNSPLHF. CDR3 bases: TGTGCCTCCTCGTTCTCCTATAATTCACCCCTCCACTTT.

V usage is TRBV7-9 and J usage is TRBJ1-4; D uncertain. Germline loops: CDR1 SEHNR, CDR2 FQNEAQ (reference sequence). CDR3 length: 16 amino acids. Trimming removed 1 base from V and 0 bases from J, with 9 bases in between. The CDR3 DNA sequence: TGTGCCAGCAGCTTAGATCCTATTGCAACTAATGAAAAACTGTTTTTT. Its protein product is CASSLDPIATNEKLFF. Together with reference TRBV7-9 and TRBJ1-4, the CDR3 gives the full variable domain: DTGVSQNPRHKITKRGQNVTFRCDPISEHNRLYWYRQTLGQGPEFLTYFQNEAQLEKSRLLSDRFSAERPKGSFSTLEIQRTEQGDSAMYLCASSLDPIATNEKLFFGSGTQLSVL.